This T cell receptor beta chain came from a study of CD4 T cells in relation to SARS-CoV-2 and coronaviruses. On this clone itself: The antigen is unknown.

Germline V lookup: CDR1 SGHTA, CDR2 FQGTGA. This CDR3 is built from 13 residues. V was trimmed by 5 bases and J by 7 bases, leaving 14 bases between them. The protocol was immunoSEQ multiplex PCR, while the TCRdb copy is restricted to in-frame clones and leaves out a portion. The sample contains 36,000 or so clones, about three quarters of which appear only once. V and J are TRBV7-3 and TRBJ1-1; D unclear. The specimen sequenced was memory CD4+ T cells from PBMCs, cultured in vitro. The clonotype was recovered from an adult with COVID-19. This CDR3 reads CASSTNRAGEAFF. Here the CDR3 DNA reads TGTGCCAGCAGCACGAATAGGGCTGGTGAAGCTTTCTTT. Based on the CDR3 plus reference TRBV7-3 and TRBJ1-1, the full variable domain is GAGVSQTPSNKVTEKGKYVELRCDPISGHTALYWYRQSLGQGPEFLIYFQGTGAADDSGLPNDRFFAVRPEGSVSTLKIQRTERGDSAVYLCASSTNRAGEAFFGQGTRLTVV.